Listed here are 30 T cell receptor beta chains from one sample, sequenced in a study of regulatory T cells in long-lasting Graves disease. Time point here: newly diagnosed GD, antithyroid drugs for less than 3 months. From PBMCs, RNA was extracted and then used to make the TCR library. Arm-PCR of CDR3 regions and iRepertoire HTBI primers were used to build TCR beta libraries. From the multiplex PCR reads, TCRdb called clonotypes with MiXCR, one entry per CDR3 protein. This sample has hundreds of thousands of distinct CDR3 sequences, with roughly 16% found just once. These data were also reused for a study on T cells in Graves' hyperthyroidism and ophthalmopathy.

Sequencing was performed on peripheral blood mononuclear cells (PBMCs), taken at new diagnosis, from a patient treated with antithyroid drugs. These receptors all come from a woman younger than 45 with Graves disease.

Many counts were recorded for this clonotype. The V gene is TRBV2, the J gene TRBJ1-1, with TRBD1 as a possible D gene (6 bases). V was pared by 8 bases and J by 1 base, with 17 bases between. The CDR3 loop spans 15 amino acids. Germline lookup yields CDR1 SNHLY and CDR2 FYNNEI. CDR3 amino acids: CASVVRGQPNTEAFF. DNA of the CDR3: TGTGCCAGCGTGGTCCGGGGGCAGCCGAACACTGAAGCTTTCTTT.

This clonotype came up a few times. The CDR3 sequence is CAWSIYQARNTEAFF. DNA for the CDR3: TGTGCCTGGAGTATTTACCAGGCTCGGAACACTGAAGCTTTCTTT. This sequence joins TRBV30 and TRBJ1-1; no clear D. V was clipped by 2 bases and J by 1 base, with 14 bases between them. Germline V gene lookup returns CDR1 GTSNPN and CDR2 SVGIG (reference sequence). The CDR3 is made up of 15 amino acids.

This clonotype was seen repeatedly, ten times or more. V gene TRBV6-1 combines with J gene TRBJ1-1, with a weak D call TRBD1 (5 bases). The CDR3 has 13 amino acids. Germline lookup yields CDR1 MNHNS and CDR2 SASEGT. The CDR3 reads CAAGRGSIPEAFF. DNA for the CDR3: TGTGCAGCGGGGCGGGGGTCGATACCTGAAGCTTTCTTT.

This clonotype was observed a few times. The V call is TRBV28, the J call TRBJ1-3; possibly TRBD1 for D (6 bases). This CDR3 has 16 amino acids. The germline V and J ends were trimmed by 6 bases and 6 bases, with 21 bases remaining between them. Germline assignment: CDR1 MDHEN and CDR2 SYDVKM. For the CDR3, the DNA is TGTGCCAGCAGCCGGAGGGGGACCGAAGGATTAAACACCATATATTTT. It is translated as CASSRRGTEGLNTIYF.

This clonotype was seen only a few times. The genes are TRBV19 and TRBJ2-5; perhaps TRBD2 as D (7 bases). CDR3 length: 13 amino acids. The V end lost 10 bases, the J end lost 3 bases, and 15 bases lay between the germline ends. Per germline, CDR1 LNHDA and CDR2 SQIVND (reference sequence). The CDR3 spells CATGEGVEETQYF. The DNA for the CDR3 is TGTGCCACAGGGGAGGGGGTAGAAGAGACCCAGTACTTC.

This clonotype was seen repeatedly, ten times or more. The chain links TRBV5-1 to TRBJ2-7; weak D call: TRBD1 (6 bases). CDR1 and CDR2 (germline): SGHRS, YFSETQ. The V gene lost 0 bases and the J gene lost 3 bases, with 13 bases spanning the gap. The CDR3 is 15 amino acids. CDR3 DNA sequence: TGCGCCAGCAGCTTGGACCAGGGGCTGGGCTACGAGCAGTACTTC. Residues: CASSLDQGLGYEQYF.

The chain carries TRBV29-1 and TRBJ1-4; TRBD1 might be the D (6 bases). CDR1 is SQVTM, CDR2 ANQGSEA, per germline. The CDR3 has 13 residues. The V and J ends lost 4 bases and 4 bases respectively, with 10 bases between them. The DNA for the CDR3 is TGCAGCGTTGGGGACACAGATAATGAAAAACTGTTTTTT. Translating it yields CSVGDTDNEKLFF.

This clonotype has at least ten counts. This chain links TRBV20-1 with TRBJ2-3, with a weak D call TRBD2 (6 bases). The V end lost 7 bases, the J end lost 2 bases, and 16 bases lay between the germline ends. Germline V gene lookup returns CDR1 DFQATT and CDR2 SNEGSKA (reference sequence). The CDR3 runs 14 residues. The CDR3 spells CSVRDWGYTDTQYF. CDR3 DNA: TGCAGTGTCCGGGACTGGGGCTACACAGATACGCAGTATTTT.

At least ten counts were recorded for this clonotype. This chain links TRBV2 with TRBJ1-5, with no clear D. CDR1 SNHLY and CDR2 FYNNEI come from the germline V gene. V was cut by 8 bases and J by 6 bases, with 14 bases left in between. The CDR3 runs 13 residues. This chain's CDR3 is CASQDLRGQPQHF. In DNA form, the CDR3 reads TGTGCCAGCCAAGACCTGCGGGGTCAGCCCCAGCATTTT.

This clonotype has at least ten counts. The J gene is TRBJ1-6, the V gene TRBV12-3 or TRBV12-4; D not certain. Deletions cut 3 bases from V and 7 bases from J, with 10 bases between. The CDR3 covers 14 residues. CDR3: CASSLDPQNSPLHF. The DNA of the CDR3 is TGTGCCAGCAGTTTGGATCCCCAAAATTCACCCCTCCACTTT.

The table lists this clonotype with many counts. The DNA of the CDR3 is TGTGCCAGCAGTAACGGGCGGTATCAGCCCCAGCATTTT. It encodes CASSNGRYQPQHF. J is TRBJ1-5 and V is TRBV6-1; D is ambiguous. The CDR3 totals 13 residues. Germline CDR1 MNHNS, CDR2 SASEGT. Trimming removed 5 bases from V and 5 bases from J, with 10 bases in between.

As to this clonotype: A read error may explain this, as a much larger clone is one base away. V is TRBV12-3 or TRBV12-4 and J is TRBJ1-3; D unclear. The CDR3 is 12 residues long. The CDR3 region has the DNA TGTGGCAGCAGCCCAGCTGGAAACACCATATATTTT. This codes for CGSSPAGNTIYF.

There are many counts of this clonotype. The chain joins TRBV28 to TRBJ2-3; 7 nucleotides line up with TRBD2. Germline V gene lookup returns CDR1 MDHEN and CDR2 SYDVKM. The CDR3 has 12 amino acids. Trimming removed 6 bases from V and 5 bases from J; junction bases left unmatched: 2. The CDR3 loop reads CASRVAGDTQYF. The CDR3 nucleotides read TGTGCCAGCAGGGTAGCGGGAGATACGCAGTATTTT. The entire variable domain, with the rest obtained from reference TRBV28 and TRBJ2-3, is as follows: DVKVTQSSRYLVKRTGEKVFLECVQDMDHENMFWYRQDPGLGLRLIYFSYDVKMKEKGDIPEGYSVSREKKERFSLILESASTNQTSMYLCASRVAGDTQYFGPGTRLTVL.

To note about this clonotype: With a much larger clone just one base away, this may be a read error. The rearrangement links TRBV10-3 to TRBJ1-2; 9 bases align to TRBD1. Losses at the gene ends were 7 bases for V and 7 bases for J; bases not matched to a gene: 10. From germline, CDR1 is ENHRY and CDR2 SYGVKD. This CDR3 is built from 14 residues. Written as DNA, the CDR3 is TGTGCCATCAACTCGGGACAGGGTCACTGTGGCTACACCTTC. It encodes CAINSGQGHCGYTF.

V and J are TRBV20-1 and TRBJ2-1; 10 nucleotides align to TRBD1. The CDR3 loop spans 13 amino acids. Germline V gives CDR1 DFQATT, CDR2 SNEGSKA (reference sequence). V lost 8 bases, J lost 3 bases, and 4 bases stayed unmatched. Here the CDR3 reads CSPWTGGYNEQFF. In nucleotides, the CDR3 is TGCAGTCCGTGGACAGGGGGCTACAATGAGCAGTTCTTC.

V usage is TRBV6-5 and J usage is TRBJ2-1; 10 bases fit TRBD1. The ends lost 4 bases at V and 8 bases at J; junction bases unmatched: 2. Germline V CDR1 and CDR2: MNHEY, SVGAGI. The CDR3 is 13 residues long. The CDR3 reads CASSFGQGDEQFF. CDR3 DNA sequence: TGTGCCAGCAGTTTCGGACAGGGGGATGAGCAGTTCTTC.

With regard to this clonotype: Mismatch with germline at one junction end may stem from a read error. This chain connects TRBV5-1 to TRBJ1-5; D ambiguous. Germline values: CDR1 SGHRS, CDR2 YFSETQ. This CDR3 is 16 amino acids long. CDR3 DNA: TGTGCCAGCAGCCTAAGAGACCAATCTAGGAATCAGCCCCAGCATTTT. This sequence encodes CASSLRDQSRNQPQHF.

The chain couples TRBV19 to TRBJ2-5; 8 bases agree with TRBD1. Losses at the gene ends were 3 bases for V and 5 bases for J; bases not matched to a gene: 5. The germline gives CDR1 LNHDA, CDR2 SQIVND (reference sequence). CDR3 length equals 14 residues. DNA for the CDR3: TGTGCCAGTAGTATGGAGACAGGGGTCGAGACCCAGTACTTC. It yields the protein CASSMETGVETQYF.

This clonotype has ten or more counts. The chain carries TRBV12-3 or TRBV12-4 and TRBJ2-3, with 8 nucleotides matching TRBD1. The V gene end was trimmed by 6 bases and the J gene end by 0 bases; junction bases not matched to a gene: 11. The CDR3 contains 17 residues. DNA for the CDR3: TGTGCCAGCAGCCGCCAAGTCGGGACAGGCAGCACAGATACGCAGTATTTT. Its protein product is CASSRQVGTGSTDTQYF.

This clonotype was observed a handful of times. V is TRBV6-1 and J is TRBJ1-2; D gene unclear. CDR3 size: 12 residues. CDR1 MNHNS and CDR2 SASEGT come from the germline V gene. Trimming pared 7 bases from V and 8 bases from J, leaving 14 bases between. CDR3 coding DNA: TGTGCCAGCATGGCCACGGGAATGGGCTACACCTTC. Translating it yields CASMATGMGYTF.

The chain's CDR3 is CASSFNRVEQYF. The CDR3, as DNA: TGTGCCAGCAGCTTTAACAGGGTCGAGCAGTACTTC. This chain joins TRBV5-5 and TRBJ2-7; a weak D match, TRBD1 (6 bases). CDR1 is SGHKS and CDR2 is YYEKEE in the germline V gene (reference sequence). This CDR3 contains 12 residues. The V end lost 2 bases, the J end lost 6 bases, and 9 bases lay between the germline ends.

This clonotype has a single count. A single base separates this from a much larger clone, so it may be a read error. The chain employs TRBV28 and TRBJ2-7; D remains unclear. The germline V gene has CDR1 MDHEN and CDR2 SYDVKM. Trimming shortened V by 5 bases and J by 4 bases, and 9 bases separated the two germline ends. The CDR3 totals 12 residues. CDR3 amino acids: CASSKKAYEQYF. Here the CDR3 DNA reads TGTGCCAGCAGTAAGAAAGCTTACGAGCAGTACTTC. Full variable domain (outside the CDR3, taken from reference TRBV28 and TRBJ2-7): DVKVTQSSRYLVKRTGEKVFLECVQDMDHENMFWYRQDPGLGLRLIYFSYDVKMKEKGDIPEGYSVSREKKERFSLILESASTNQTSMYLCASSKKAYEQYFGPGTRLTVT.

Only a few counts were recorded for this clonotype. This chain connects TRBV24-1 to TRBJ1-5, with D uncertain. Germline lookup yields CDR1 KGHDR and CDR2 SFDVKD. V was pared by 3 bases and J by 3 bases, with 8 bases between. CDR3 size: 14 residues. The CDR3 nucleotides read TGTGCCACCAGTGATGGCCTGTTCAATCAGCCCCAGCATTTT. Translated, it gives CATSDGLFNQPQHF.

For the CDR3, the DNA is TGTGCCAGCAGCCACAAAGGACTAGCTTCCTACAATGAGCAGTTCTTC. Translation gives CASSHKGLASYNEQFF. The chain recombines TRBV12-3 or TRBV12-4 with TRBJ2-1; 8 bases are shared with TRBD2. V lost 6 bases to trimming and J lost 1 base; unmatched junction nucleotides: 8. The CDR3 totals 16 residues.

This clonotype was counted ten times or more. The chain carries TRBV28 and TRBJ2-3; 9 bases are a match to TRBD2. Germline V gene data show CDR1 as MDHEN and CDR2 as SYDVKM. This CDR3 spans 14 amino acids. The ends lost 3 bases at V and 10 bases at J; junction bases unmatched: 8. CDR3 DNA sequence: TGTGCCAGCAGTTTTGGCGCGGGAGGGGGGGCGCAGTATTTT. This encodes CASSFGAGGGAQYF.

This clonotype was recorded many times. The chain links TRBV12-3 or TRBV12-4 to TRBJ1-1; D remains unclear. V lost 3 bases and J 1 base, leaving 6 bases between the germline ends. The CDR3 runs to 13 residues. In nucleotides, the CDR3 is TGTGCCAGCAGTTTTCCGCCGAACACTGAAGCTTTCTTT. Its protein is CASSFPPNTEAFF.

In its sample, this clonotype was seen many times. The chain carries TRBV2 and TRBJ1-3; D might be TRBD1 (5 bases). The CDR3 contains 14 residues. CDR1 and CDR2 from the germline V gene are SNHLY and FYNNEI. Trimming removed 7 bases from V and 2 bases from J, with 12 bases in between. CDR3 amino acids: CASNYGGTGNTIYF. CDR3 DNA: TGTGCCAGCAATTATGGGGGGACTGGAAACACCATATATTTT.

The CDR3 loop is CASTLPGRRWTEAFF. CDR3 nucleotide sequence: TGTGCCAGCACCCTCCCCGGACGCCGATGGACTGAAGCTTTCTTT. V gene TRBV28 combines with J gene TRBJ1-1; D is ambiguous. V was cut by 7 bases and J by 5 bases, with 20 bases left in between. The germline V gene has CDR1 MDHEN and CDR2 SYDVKM. The CDR3 loop spans 15 amino acids.

Ten or more counts support this clonotype. The chain is built from TRBV5-6 and TRBJ1-5; the match to TRBD1 covers 11 bases. Germline V lookup: CDR1 SGHDT, CDR2 YYEEEE. This CDR3 is built from 16 residues. Trimming at V came to 2 bases and at J to 3 bases, leaving 4 bases not matched to a gene. In DNA, the CDR3 is TGTGCCAGCAGCTTCGGACAGGGGGCCATCAATCAGCCCCAGCATTTT. This encodes CASSFGQGAINQPQHF.

The chain recombines TRBV5-1 with TRBJ2-1; either TRBD1 or TRBD2 may supply D (5 bases each). The CDR3 is made up of 15 amino acids. V dropped 2 bases and J dropped 0 bases, with 9 bases sitting between them. The germline gives CDR1 SGHRS, CDR2 YFSETQ. The CDR3 loop is CASSLGTISYNEQFF. The CDR3 nucleotides read TGCGCCAGCAGCTTAGGGACGATCTCCTACAATGAGCAGTTCTTC.